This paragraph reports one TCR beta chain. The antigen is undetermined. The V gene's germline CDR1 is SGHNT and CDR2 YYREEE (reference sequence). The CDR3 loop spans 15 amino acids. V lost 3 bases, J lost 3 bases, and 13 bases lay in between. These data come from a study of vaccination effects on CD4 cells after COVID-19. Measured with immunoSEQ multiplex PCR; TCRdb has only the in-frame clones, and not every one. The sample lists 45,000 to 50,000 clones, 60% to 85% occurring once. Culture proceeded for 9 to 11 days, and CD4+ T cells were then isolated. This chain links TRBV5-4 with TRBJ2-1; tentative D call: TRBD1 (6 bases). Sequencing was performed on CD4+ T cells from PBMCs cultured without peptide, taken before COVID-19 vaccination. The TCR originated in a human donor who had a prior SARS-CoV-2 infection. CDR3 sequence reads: CASSWGLGGYNEQFF. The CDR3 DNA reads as TGTGCCAGCAGCTGGGGCTTAGGGGGCTACAATGAGCAGTTCTTC.